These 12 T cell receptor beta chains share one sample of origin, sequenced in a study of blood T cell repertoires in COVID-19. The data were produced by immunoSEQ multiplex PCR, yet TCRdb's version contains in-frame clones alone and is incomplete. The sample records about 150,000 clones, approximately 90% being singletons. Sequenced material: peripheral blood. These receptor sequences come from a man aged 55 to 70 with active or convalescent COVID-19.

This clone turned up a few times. CDR3 sequence reads: CASSEEPPGQGEKLFF. In DNA form, the CDR3 reads TGTGCCAGCAGTGAAGAGCCGCCGGGACAGGGAGAAAAACTGTTTTTT. V and J are TRBV2 and TRBJ1-4; 9 positions match TRBD1. The CDR3 has 16 amino acids. The junction had 8 bases not matched to a gene; V was cut back by 1 base and J by 8 bases. Germline V gene sequence: CDR1 SNHLY, CDR2 FYNNEI. Based on the CDR3 plus reference TRBV2 and TRBJ1-4, the full variable domain is EPEVTQTPSHQVTQMGQEVILRCVPISNHLYFYWYRQILGQKVEFLVSFYNNEISEKSEIFDDQFSVERPDGSNFTLKIRSTKLEDSAMYFCASSEEPPGQGEKLFFGSGTQLSVL.

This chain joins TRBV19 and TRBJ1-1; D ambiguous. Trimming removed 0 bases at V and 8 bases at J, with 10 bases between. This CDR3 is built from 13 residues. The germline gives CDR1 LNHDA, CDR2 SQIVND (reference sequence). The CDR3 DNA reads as TGTGCCAGTAGTATAGATGAGGCGGCCGAAGCTTTCTTT. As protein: CASSIDEAAEAFF.

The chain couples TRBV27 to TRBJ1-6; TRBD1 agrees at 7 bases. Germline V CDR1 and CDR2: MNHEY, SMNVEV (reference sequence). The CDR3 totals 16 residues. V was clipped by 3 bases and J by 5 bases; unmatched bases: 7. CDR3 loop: CASSFPRQGDNSPLHF. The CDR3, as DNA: TGTGCCAGCAGTTTCCCCAGACAGGGTGATAATTCACCCCTCCACTTT.

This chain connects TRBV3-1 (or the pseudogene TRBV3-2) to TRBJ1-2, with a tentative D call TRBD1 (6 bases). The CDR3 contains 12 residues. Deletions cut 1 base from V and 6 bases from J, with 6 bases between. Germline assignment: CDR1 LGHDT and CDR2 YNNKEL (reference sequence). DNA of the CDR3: TGTGCCAGCAGCCAAGCAGGGGATGGCTACACCTTC. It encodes CASSQAGDGYTF.

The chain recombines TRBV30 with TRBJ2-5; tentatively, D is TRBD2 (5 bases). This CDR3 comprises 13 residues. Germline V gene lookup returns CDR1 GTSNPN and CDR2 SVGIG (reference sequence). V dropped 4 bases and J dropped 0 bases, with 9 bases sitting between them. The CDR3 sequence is CAWNKDYQETQYF. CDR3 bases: TGTGCCTGGAACAAGGACTACCAAGAGACCCAGTACTTC. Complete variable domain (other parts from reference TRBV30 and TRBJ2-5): SQTIHQWPATLVQPVGSPLSLECTVEGTSNPNLYWYRQAAGRGLQLLFYSVGIGQISSEVPQNLSASRPQDRQFILSSKKLLLSDSGFYLCAWNKDYQETQYFGPGTRLLVL.

The CDR3 loop is CASSFQVEGTEAFF. DNA of the CDR3: TGCGCCAGCAGCTTTCAGGTGGAGGGCACTGAAGCTTTCTTT. V usage is TRBV5-1 and J usage is TRBJ1-1; D unclear. Between the trimmed V and J ends, which lost 2 bases and 4 bases, there was a span of 12 bases. The CDR3 is 14 amino acids. CDR1 SGHRS and CDR2 YFSETQ come from the germline V gene.

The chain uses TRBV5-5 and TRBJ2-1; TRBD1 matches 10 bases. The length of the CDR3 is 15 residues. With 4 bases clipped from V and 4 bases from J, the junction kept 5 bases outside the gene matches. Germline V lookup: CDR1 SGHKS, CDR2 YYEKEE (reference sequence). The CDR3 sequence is CASSVGQGRYNEQFF. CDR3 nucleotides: TGTGCCAGCAGCGTGGGACAGGGGAGGTACAATGAGCAGTTCTTC.

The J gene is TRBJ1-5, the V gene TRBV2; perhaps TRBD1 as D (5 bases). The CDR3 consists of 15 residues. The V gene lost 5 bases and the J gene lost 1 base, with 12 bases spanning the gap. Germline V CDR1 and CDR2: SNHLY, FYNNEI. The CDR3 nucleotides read TGTGCCAGCAGTTCGGGGGGGATAAGCAATCAGCCCCAGCATTTT. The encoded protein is CASSSGGISNQPQHF.

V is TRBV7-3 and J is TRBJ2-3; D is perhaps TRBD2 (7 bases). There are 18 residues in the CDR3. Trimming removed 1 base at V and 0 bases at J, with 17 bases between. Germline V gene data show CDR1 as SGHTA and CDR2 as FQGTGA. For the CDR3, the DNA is TGTGCCAGCAGCTTAAACGGGGGGCCCCTCTCTAGCACAGATACGCAGTATTTT. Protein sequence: CASSLNGGPLSSTDTQYF.

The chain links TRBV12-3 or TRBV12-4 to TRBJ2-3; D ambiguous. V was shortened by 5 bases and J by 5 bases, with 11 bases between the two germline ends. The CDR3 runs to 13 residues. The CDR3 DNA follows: TGTGCCAGCAGTGTGATGGTTAGAGATACGCAGTATTTT. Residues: CASSVMVRDTQYF.

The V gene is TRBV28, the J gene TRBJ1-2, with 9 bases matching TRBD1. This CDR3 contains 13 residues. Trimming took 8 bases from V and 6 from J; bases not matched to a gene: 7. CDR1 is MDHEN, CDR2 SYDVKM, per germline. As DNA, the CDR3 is TGTGCCAGCGGAACCGGGACAGGGAATGGCTACACCTTC. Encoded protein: CASGTGTGNGYTF.

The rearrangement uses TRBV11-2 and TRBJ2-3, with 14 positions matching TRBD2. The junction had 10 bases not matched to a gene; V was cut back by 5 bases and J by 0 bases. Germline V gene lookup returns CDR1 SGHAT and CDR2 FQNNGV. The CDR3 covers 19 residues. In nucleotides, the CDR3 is TGTGCCAGCAGCCTCAGCCTTGGGACTAGCGGGGGTAGCACAGATACGCAGTATTTT. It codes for CASSLSLGTSGGSTDTQYF.